These T cell receptor beta chains were read from a single sample in a study of blood T cell repertoires in COVID-19. Repertoires were generated with immunoSEQ multiplex PCR, while TCRdb's copy carries only in-frame clones and drops some. The sample comprises a few hundred thousand clones, 89% of which are singletons, and less than 3.5% rests with the top ten. The sequenced sample consisted of PBMCs or T cells enriched from blood (not recorded which). Receptors originate from a woman aged 45-65 years who had been exposed to COVID-19. CDR3s include the opening cysteine and the closing phenylalanine or tryptophan. The order of the fields is V gene, J gene, clone size, D gene, CDR3 DNA, CDR3 protein. A D gene is named only where the DNA matches it firmly. Clone size is shown for a subset of rows, as once, few, many or a class of expanded clone.

>TRBV3-1/TRBV3-2|TRBJ2-1|.|TRBD2
TGTGCCTGCAGCGTCAGCGGGGCCTACAATGAGCAGTTCTTC
CACSVSGAYNEQFF
>TRBV28|TRBJ1-2|.|.
TGTGCCAGCAGTTTAACCCCAGGGTTCTATGGCTACACCTTC
CASSLTPGFYGYTF
>TRBV3-1/TRBV3-2|TRBJ1-2|.|.
TGTGCCAGTTCGACAGGCCCTAACTATGGCTACACCTTC
CASSTGPNYGYTF
>TRBV7-2|TRBJ2-2|once|TRBD2
TGTGCCAGCAGCTTTTCTCCCGGGGGGACCGGGGAGCTGTTTTTT
CASSFSPGGTGELFF
>TRBV28|TRBJ1-1|few|.
TGTGCCAGCAGTTTAAGCGTAGTTGGGAACACTGAAGCTTTCTTT
CASSLSVVGNTEAFF
>TRBV15|TRBJ1-2|.|.
TGTGCCACCAGCAGAGATCTGTCGACAGCTCTGAACACCTTC
CATSRDLSTALNTF
>TRBV9|TRBJ2-2|.|TRBD2
TGTGCCAGCAGCGTCCTCCCCGGGAGCGGGGGGGACACCGGGGAGCTGTTTTTT
CASSVLPGSGGDTGELFF
>TRBV19|TRBJ1-4|.|TRBD1
TGTGCCAGTAGTACACAGGGGGCCATGGGGGAAAAACTGTTTTTT
CASSTQGAMGEKLFF
>TRBV7-8|TRBJ1-6|.|TRBD1
TGTGCCAGCAGCACCACGGACAGGCTGTATAATTCACCCCTCCACTTT
CASSTTDRLYNSPLHF
>TRBV11-1|TRBJ2-7|.|TRBD1
TGTGCCAGCAGCGGAAGGGACAGGGCTTACGAGCAGTACTTC
CASSGRDRAYEQYF
>TRBV28|TRBJ2-3|.|.
TGTGCCAGCAGAGGACAATACTACACAGATACGCAGTATTTT
CASRGQYYTDTQYF
>TRBV3-1/TRBV3-2|TRBJ1-5|.|.
TGTGCCAGCAGCCAAGTGGGGAGTCAGCCCCAGCATTTT
CASSQVGSQPQHF
>TRBV5-4|TRBJ1-2|.|TRBD1
TGTGCCAGCAGCTCGTACGCTAGGGACAGGGGAGATTATGGCTACACCTTC
CASSSYARDRGDYGYTF
>TRBV7-9|TRBJ1-2|.|.
TGTGCCAGCAGCGCGTCAGGGGACCCTAACTATGGCTACACCTTC
CASSASGDPNYGYTF
>TRBV28|TRBJ1-5|few|.
TGTGCCAGCAGTTCAGGGATGGAGGGTCTAAATCAGCCCCAGCATTTT
CASSSGMEGLNQPQHF
>TRBV10-2|TRBJ1-4|.|.
TGCGCCAGCACTTACGGGGAAGGGTTTGAAAAACTGTTTTTT
CASTYGEGFEKLFF
>TRBV24-1|TRBJ2-1|.|TRBD2
TGTGCCACCAGTGGGGGGGGCTCCTACAATGAGCAGTTCTTC
CATSGGGSYNEQFF
>TRBV9|TRBJ1-1|.|TRBD1
TGTGCCAGCAGCGTAGAACAGGGGACTGAAGCTTTCTTT
CASSVEQGTEAFF
>TRBV6-2/TRBV6-3|TRBJ1-6|.|.
TGTGCCAGCAGTCGGGGGACTAGACCCCTCCACTTT
CASSRGTRPLHF
>TRBV11-2|TRBJ2-7|.|.
TGTGCCAGCAGCTTATCCGCAGGAACCTACGAGCAGTACTTC
CASSLSAGTYEQYF
>TRBV6-1|TRBJ2-7|few|TRBD1
TGTGCCAGCAGTGGCTCAAATTATCCGGGACAGGGGGCTTTTCCTTACGAGCAGTACTTC
CASSGSNYPGQGAFPYEQYF
>TRBV5-1|TRBJ2-1|.|.
TGCGCCAGCAGCTTGGTTTTAGCTTTGGGAGATGAGCAGTTCTTC
CASSLVLALGDEQFF
>TRBV7-8|TRBJ1-5|once|.
TGTGCCAGCCGTCCCGGGGGGGGCGCAGACAATCAGCCCCAGCATTTT
CASRPGGGADNQPQHF
>TRBV6-5|TRBJ1-6|few|.
TGTGCCAGCAGTTACTCGACCGGGGTTGGGTCACCCCTCCACTTT
CASSYSTGVGSPLHF
>TRBV5-1|TRBJ2-7|.|.
TGCGCCAGCAGCTTGGCGGGGAGCTCCTACGAGCAGTACTTC
CASSLAGSSYEQYF
>TRBV24-1|TRBJ1-5|.|.
TGTGCCACCAGTGACCCACAGGATAGCAATCAGCCCCAGCATTTT
CATSDPQDSNQPQHF
>TRBV28|TRBJ1-1|.|.
TGTGCCAGCACCAAACCCAGGGTGATGAACACTGAAGCTTTCTTT
CASTKPRVMNTEAFF
>TRBV19|TRBJ1-3|.|.
TGTGCCAGTACCCGGACAGACTCTGGAAACACCATATATTTT
CASTRTDSGNTIYF
>TRBV28|TRBJ1-4|.|.
TGTGCCAGCAGTATCTCCGGGAGGGCGGCTAATGAAAAACTGTTTTTT
CASSISGRAANEKLFF
>TRBV9|TRBJ2-7|.|.
TGTGCCAGCAGCTCACCCCGGGGCTACGAGCAGTACTTC
CASSSPRGYEQYF
>TRBV29-1|TRBJ2-5|.|TRBD1
TGCAGCGTTGCATCCTCGGGCAGGGGGAGTGTTGAGACCCAGTACTTC
CSVASSGRGSVETQYF
>TRBV7-9|TRBJ1-2|.|.
TGTGCCAGCAGCGCACAGACGGAAGCGGAAGGCTACACCTTC
CASSAQTEAEGYTF
>TRBV5-1|TRBJ2-3|.|TRBD2
TGCGCCAGCAGCTTGCGGCTAGCGGGGGCCACAGATACGCAGTATTTT
CASSLRLAGATDTQYF
>TRBV28|TRBJ2-2|.|TRBD2
TGTGCCAGCACCTTCTCGGGACTAGCGGTGACCACCGGGGAGCTGTTTTTT
CASTFSGLAVTTGELFF
>TRBV7-2|TRBJ2-2|.|.
TGTGCCAGCAGCCCTGTGTGGGGGGGCGGCGGGGAGCTGTTTTTT
CASSPVWGGGGELFF
>TRBV5-1|TRBJ1-1|.|TRBD1
TGCGCCAGCAGCCTGGACAGGTACACTGAAGCTTTCTTT
CASSLDRYTEAFF
>TRBV13|TRBJ2-7|.|.
TGTGCCAGCAGCTTATCGAGGGACACTACCTACGAGCAGTACTTC
CASSLSRDTTYEQYF
>TRBV28|TRBJ2-7|.|TRBD2
TGTGCCACAAAACTAGCGGGGGGCTCAAAGTACTCCTACGAGCAGTACTTC
CATKLAGGSKYSYEQYF
>TRBV18|TRBJ2-7|.|.
TGTGCCAGCTCACCAAAGGACAGTTACTACGAGCAGTACTTC
CASSPKDSYYEQYF
>TRBV28|TRBJ1-2|.|TRBD1
TGTGCCAGCAGGACCTCCCGGGACAGGGTAAACTATGGCTACACCTTC
CASRTSRDRVNYGYTF
>TRBV27|TRBJ1-2|.|TRBD1
TGTGCCAGCAACCCTTGGACGGGACAGGGGGACTATGGCTACACCTTC
CASNPWTGQGDYGYTF
>TRBV28|TRBJ1-5|.|TRBD1
TGTGCCAGCAGTCAATTCCGGGACAGGCCCTCCCAGCCCCAGCATTTT
CASSQFRDRPSQPQHF
>TRBV10-3|TRBJ1-1|once|.
TGTGCCATCAGTGAGTCGCTTGGGGACACGAACACTGAAGCTTTCTTT
CAISESLGDTNTEAFF
>TRBV2|TRBJ2-6|.|TRBD2
TGTGCCAGCGCAGCGGGGGGATTAACCTCTGGGGCCAACGTCCTGACTTTC
CASAAGGLTSGANVLTF
>TRBV6-1|TRBJ1-2|.|TRBD1
TGTGCCAGCAGCGAATATGGGACAGGGGGTAACTATGGCTACACCTTC
CASSEYGTGGNYGYTF
>TRBV7-9|TRBJ1-2|.|TRBD1
TGTGCCAGCAGCTCCGGGACAGGGATCTATGGCTACACCTTC
CASSSGTGIYGYTF
>TRBV6-5|TRBJ1-1|.|.
TGTGCCAGCAGCAGGGACTGGGAGAACACTGAAGCTTTCTTT
CASSRDWENTEAFF
>TRBV30|TRBJ1-2|.|.
TGTGCCTGGGCGATAGACTATGGCTACACCTTC
CAWAIDYGYTF
>TRBV4-1|TRBJ2-4|.|.
TGCGCCAGCAGCCAAGTCTTGGGCAGGGGCCCAAACATTCAGTACTTC
CASSQVLGRGPNIQYF
>TRBV6-5|TRBJ1-5|.|.
TGTGCCAGCAGTTATAAGGGGGGGGGCAATCAGCCCCAGCATTTT
CASSYKGGGNQPQHF